The rows below give T cell receptor beta chains drawn from one sample of a study of T cells after yellow fever vaccination. TCRdb re-analysed the 5' RACE reads in MiXCR, keeping a single row per CDR3 protein. This table holds approximately 510,000 distinct CDR3 sequences, just over 20% found once. The sample was PBMCs, taken roughly 23 days after the first yellow fever vaccination. The receptors were sampled from a man between 18 and 29 years old who received the YFV17D yellow fever vaccine. Both conserved end residues are part of each CDR3. D genes are given only for firm matches. Expanded clones are given a class, and other clones once, few, many or no size at all.

>-|TRBV9|-|TRBJ2-5
CASGAGSQETQYF
TGTGCCAGCGGGGCAGGGAGCCAAGAGACCCAGTACTTC
>-|TRBV5-6|-|TRBJ1-2
CASSLVGTYTF
TGTGCCAGCAGCTTGGTCGGGACCTACACCTTC
>few|TRBV5-1|-|TRBJ1-4
CASSQRGMANEKLFF
TGCGCCAGCAGCCAGCGGGGGATGGCTAATGAAAAACTGTTTTTT
>few|TRBV4-3|-|TRBJ1-5
CASSQDWQLNQPQHF
TGCGCCAGCAGCCAAGATTGGCAGCTCAATCAGCCCCAGCATTTT
>-|TRBV21-1|-|TRBJ1-6
CASSETGLGSPLHF
TGTGCCAGCAGCGAGACAGGGCTGGGATCACCCCTCCACTTT
>few|TRBV2|TRBD2|TRBJ2-1
CASSGEGYNEQFF
TGTGCCAGCAGTGGGGAGGGCTACAATGAGCAGTTCTTC
>-|TRBV28|-|TRBJ2-3
CASSSRQPGLWDTQYF
TGTGCCAGCAGTTCCCGACAGCCGGGTCTCTGGGATACGCAGTATTTT
>-|TRBV27|TRBD1|TRBJ1-1
CASRGQGYTEAFF
TGTGCCAGCAGGGGACAGGGTTACACTGAAGCTTTCTTT
>-|TRBV20-1|TRBD2|TRBJ2-2
CSASSGGHTGELFF
TGCAGTGCCTCTAGCGGGGGTCACACCGGGGAGCTGTTTTTT
>-|TRBV6-1|TRBD1|TRBJ1-6
CASWGYTGQVNSPLHF
TGTGCCAGCTGGGGATATACCGGACAGGTCAATTCACCCCTCCACTTT
>-|TRBV20-1|TRBD2|TRBJ2-5
CSARVRGDQETQYF
TGCAGTGCTAGGGTTCGGGGGGACCAAGAGACCCAGTACTTC
>-|TRBV2|-|TRBJ1-1
CASSEFFVEAFF
TGTGCCAGCAGTGAATTCTTTGTGGAAGCTTTCTTT
>few|TRBV5-5|TRBD1|TRBJ1-1
CASSFTGTGGGEAFF
TGTGCCAGCAGCTTCACCGGGACAGGGGGGGGTGAAGCTTTCTTT
>few|TRBV6-1|-|TRBJ2-7
CAIGSFFRTYEQYF
TGTGCCATAGGTAGTTTTTTTCGAACCTACGAGCAGTACTTC
>-|TRBV6-6|-|TRBJ2-7
CASSYSEVHEQYF
TGTGCCAGCAGTTACTCGGAGGTCCACGAGCAGTACTTC
>many|TRBV20-1|-|TRBJ2-3
CSASPSESDTQYF
TGCAGTGCTTCCCCTTCAGAGTCAGATACGCAGTATTTT
>-|TRBV28|-|TRBJ2-1
CASSSTLSWYNEQFF
TGTGCCAGCAGCTCTACTTTATCGTGGTACAATGAGCAGTTCTTC
>-|TRBV12-3/TRBV12-4|TRBD2|TRBJ2-1
CASSFIAGGGNEQFF
TGTGCCAGCAGTTTCATAGCGGGGGGAGGTAATGAGCAGTTCTTC